The 13 T cell receptor beta chains presented below share a single source sample, sequenced in a study of T cell clonotyping in hematopoietic cell transplantation. Sequenced by immunoSEQ multiplex PCR; TCRdb stores in-frame clones only, minus some. The sample has some 9,700 clones, around 97% seen once. The sample consisted of peripheral blood mononuclear cells, taken 100 days after allogeneic stem cell transplant. These receptors were taken from a male patient over 55 who had an allogeneic stem cell transplant from a related donor, so the T cells may come from the graft donor. Some clones in this sample may be carry-over from other donors' samples.

The chain has TRBV19 and TRBJ1-2; D might be TRBD1 (5 bases). Germline V gene lookup returns CDR1 LNHDA and CDR2 SQIVND (reference sequence). The ends were cut back, 4 bases at V and 8 bases at J, with 20 bases in the middle. This CDR3 contains 15 residues. The CDR3 DNA reads as TGTGCCAGTAGTAACCCACAGGATGGTTGGGAAGGCTACACCTTC. Translated: CASSNPQDGWEGYTF.

V and J are TRBV4-1 and TRBJ2-5; D not resolved. Trimming took 7 bases from V and 4 from J, leaving 19 bases between them. The CDR3 totals 15 residues. Per the germline V gene, CDR1 is MGHRA and CDR2 is YSYEKL. Here the CDR3 reads CASTNGLGSGETQYF. DNA for the CDR3: TGCGCCAGCACCAACGGGCTGGGATCTGGAGAGACCCAGTACTTC.

CDR3 protein: CASSLGARTEAFF. CDR3 sequence (DNA): TGTGCCAGCAGCTTAGGGGCGCGTACTGAAGCTTTCTTT. This chain uses TRBV7-3 with TRBJ1-1, with D tentatively TRBD1 (5 bases). V was trimmed by 2 bases and J by 5 bases, leaving 9 bases between them. Germline lookup yields CDR1 SGHTA and CDR2 FQGTGA. The CDR3 sequence is 13 residues long.

V and J are TRBV7-2 and TRBJ2-5, with a weak D call TRBD1 (6 bases). The germline V gene encodes CDR1 SGHTA and CDR2 FQGNSA. The CDR3 covers 14 residues. Trimming left V 7 bases short and J 5 bases short, with 17 bases between. The CDR3 region is CASTIAGARETQYF. CDR3 bases: TGTGCCAGCACCATAGCAGGGGCCCGGGAGACCCAGTACTTC.

This chain joins TRBV29-1 and TRBJ2-3; 8 bases fit TRBD2. Unmatched junction bases numbered 4, after V lost 4 bases and J lost 4 bases. Germline values: CDR1 SQVTM, CDR2 ANQGSEA. This CDR3 comprises 13 residues. As DNA, the CDR3 is TGCAGCGTTGCAGCGGGGGTTTCAGATACGCAGTATTTT. Translating it yields CSVAAGVSDTQYF.

The chain recombines TRBV5-1 with TRBJ2-2; 11 bases fit TRBD2. Germline CDR1 SGHRS, CDR2 YFSETQ. J was trimmed by 5 bases and V by 0 bases; bases with no gene match: 6. The CDR3 is 17 residues long. CDR3 protein: CASSLEPSGGWTGELFF. CDR3 nucleotide sequence: TGCGCCAGCAGCTTGGAGCCTAGCGGGGGGTGGACCGGGGAGCTGTTTTTT.

This chain joins TRBV25-1 and TRBJ2-1; 13 nucleotides match TRBD2. J gave up 6 bases and V 4 bases, and 3 bases lay outside the gene matches. The CDR3 consists of 15 residues. Looked up from germline, CDR1 is MGHDK and CDR2 is SYGVNS. Here the CDR3 reads CASSGLAGGSNEQFF. DNA of the CDR3: TGTGCCAGCAGTGGACTAGCGGGGGGTTCCAATGAGCAGTTCTTC.

CDR3 loop: CAWSKGGTATNEKLFF. The CDR3 DNA is TGTGCCTGGAGCAAAGGAGGGACAGCAACTAATGAAAAACTGTTTTTT. This chain uses TRBV30 with TRBJ1-4; 7 bases fit TRBD1. In germline, CDR1 is GTSNPN, CDR2 SVGIG (reference sequence). The CDR3 runs 16 residues. The V gene end was trimmed by 3 bases and the J gene end by 0 bases; junction bases not matched to a gene: 7.

The CDR3 DNA reads TGTGCCAGCAGCCCGGCTACAACAGGGATCGCCGGAAACACCATATATTTT. This translates into CASSPATTGIAGNTIYF. The rearrangement joins TRBV9 to TRBJ1-3; TRBD1 is a possible D gene (6 bases). V lost 4 bases, J lost 4 bases, and 21 bases lay in between. Germline CDR1 and CDR2: SGDLS and YYNGEE. The CDR3 extends over 17 amino acids.

The rearrangement joins TRBV11-2 to TRBJ2-2; 8 positions match TRBD2. The CDR3 contains 17 residues. The V segment lost 3 bases and the J segment 4 bases; nucleotides outside the gene matches: 10. Looked up from germline, CDR1 is SGHAT and CDR2 is FQNNGV. CDR3 in amino acids: CASSFLPSGGLTGELFF. CDR3 sequence (DNA): TGTGCCAGCAGCTTTCTCCCCAGCGGGGGACTCACCGGGGAGCTGTTTTTT.

The chain recombines TRBV7-9 with TRBJ1-1; D unresolved. CDR3 length: 13 residues. Germline V lookup: CDR1 SEHNR, CDR2 FQNEAQ (reference sequence). The V end was cut by 5 bases, the J end by 4 bases, with 11 bases between. The CDR3: CASSMGGSTEAFF. The CDR3 DNA sequence: TGTGCCAGCAGCATGGGAGGGAGCACTGAAGCTTTCTTT.

The CDR3 region is CASSTGTSSTDTQYF. The CDR3 DNA is TGTGCCAGCAGCACGGGGACTTCTAGCACAGATACGCAGTATTTT. The chain combines TRBV5-4 with TRBJ2-3; a weak D match, TRBD2 (6 bases). This CDR3 is 15 amino acids long. From germline, CDR1 is SGHNT and CDR2 YYREEE (reference sequence). The V gene lost 4 bases and the J gene lost 0 bases, with 12 bases spanning the gap.

This chain connects TRBV12-5 to TRBJ2-7; D is unresolved. The CDR3 loop spans 10 amino acids. Germline CDR1 LGHNT, CDR2 FRNRAP. V lost 6 bases and J 5 bases, leaving 5 bases between the germline ends. The CDR3 DNA sequence: TGTGCTAGTGGAAGACACGAGCAGTACTTC. Amino acid sequence: CASGRHEQYF. Complete variable domain (other parts from reference TRBV12-5 and TRBJ2-7): DARVTQTPRHKVTEMGQEVTMRCQPILGHNTVFWYRQTMMQGLELLAYFRNRAPLDDSGMPKDRFSAEMPDATLATLKIQPSEPRDSAVYFCASGRHEQYFGPGTRLTVT.